This TCR beta chain came from a study of T-cell reconstitution after alpha-beta-depleted transplantation in children. At least ten counts were recorded for this clonotype. This CDR3 has 11 amino acids. V lost 4 bases, J lost 8 bases, and 6 bases lay in between. Germline-derived CDR1 and CDR2 are SGHDT and YYEEEE. The TCRbeta library was prepared with unique molecular identifiers. TCRdb re-derived calls from the PCR reads in MiXCR, one entry per CDR3 protein. The table lists some 600,000 distinct CDR3 sequences, roughly 17% of them singletons. The rearrangement uses TRBV5-6 and TRBJ2-2; D remains unclear. The material was PBMCs from the stem cell graft donor, obtained from the stem cell graft. This TCR was sampled from a human donor who donated a stem cell graft to a child with acute myeloid leukemia. DNA of the CDR3: TGTGCCAGCAGCCGCAGGGGGGAGCTGTTTTTT. It specifies CASSRRGELFF.